This record covers a single T cell receptor beta chain. This sample is drawn from a study of blood T cell repertoires in COVID-19. Study at large: PBMCs, B-cell-depleted T cells, or T cells were the source of the cDNA or gDNA that made up the material.

Original data processing: Researchers report that nucleated cell counts were estimated from reference gene primer amplification. TCRdb's table, derived via immunoSEQ multiplex PCR, lists solely in-frame clones and lacks some. V and J calls and clone size are copied from that table; D and trimming were computed from the DNA. Among around 250,000 clones, around nine tenths were seen once, and the ten largest hold about 8.8%. The sequence was obtained from a man in his forties with active or convalescent COVID-19. Sequencing was done on a sample of peripheral blood.

CDR3 sequence (DNA): TGTGCCAGCAGTCCCCAAAGCGGGACAGGGTATCAGCCCCAGCATTTT. It yields the protein CASSPQSGTGYQPQHF. This sequence joins TRBV28 and TRBJ1-5; 9 bases align to TRBD1. This CDR3 has 16 residues. The V and J ends lost 5 bases and 5 bases, in that order; junction bases with no gene match: 10. Germline V gives CDR1 MDHEN, CDR2 SYDVKM.